A single sample gave rise to the 20 T cell receptor beta chains below, sequenced in a study of cytomegalovirus exposure and HLA in healthy donors. PCR was performed using 60 Vbeta and 13 Jbeta primers. Here immunoSEQ multiplex PCR was the method, and the copy in TCRdb shows in-frame clones only, minus some. The sample contains some 150,000 clones, 75% to 85% of which appear only once. Input material: PBMCs. Receptors were obtained from a female donor in good health and CMV-seropositive.

The rearrangement links TRBV19 to TRBJ2-1; 10 bases fit TRBD2. The V segment lost 4 bases and the J segment 7 bases; nucleotides outside the gene matches: 4. The CDR3 consists of 14 residues. Germline V gene lookup returns CDR1 LNHDA and CDR2 SQIVND (reference sequence). In DNA form, the CDR3 reads TGTGCCAGTAGTACAAGCGGGGGGGTAAATGAGCAGTTCTTC. It is translated as CASSTSGGVNEQFF.

This chain connects TRBV9 to TRBJ2-2, with TRBD2 identical over 7 bases. In germline, CDR1 is SGDLS, CDR2 YYNGEE. V shed 3 bases and J 3 bases; nucleotides not matched to a gene: 11. There are 17 residues in the CDR3. DNA of the CDR3: TGTGCCAGCAGCGCCGAACCTGGACTAGATTACACCGGGGAGCTGTTTTTT. Encoded protein: CASSAEPGLDYTGELFF.

This chain connects TRBV27 to TRBJ2-1; 13 bases match TRBD2. Germline V lookup: CDR1 MNHEY, CDR2 SMNVEV (reference sequence). The junction had 4 bases not matched to a gene; V was cut back by 5 bases and J by 6 bases. There are 15 residues in the CDR3. The CDR3 bases are TGTGCCAGCAGTCGTAGGACTAGCGGGAGCAATGAGCAGTTCTTC. Translation: CASSRRTSGSNEQFF.

Concerning this clone: A read error may produce the germline difference seen at one junction end. The chain employs TRBV7-9 and TRBJ1-1; D gene uncertain. This CDR3 has 16 residues. Germline assignment: CDR1 SEHNR and CDR2 FQNEAQ (reference sequence). CDR3 coding DNA: TGTTCCAGCAGCTTAGGAGCGGCACGTAGGAACACTGAAGCTTTCTTT. Translation: CSSSLGAARRNTEAFF.

The chain links TRBV5-1 to TRBJ2-3; 7 bases match TRBD2. Trimming cost V 1 base and J 6 bases; bases outside gene matches: 2. The CDR3 has 13 residues. The germline gives CDR1 SGHRS, CDR2 YFSETQ. In DNA form, the CDR3 reads TGCGCCAGCAGCTTGTCCGGGAGGGATACGCAGTATTTT. It specifies CASSLSGRDTQYF.

J is TRBJ2-5 and V is TRBV5-1, with D perhaps TRBD1 (8 bases). V gave up 1 base and J gave up 4 bases, with 14 bases separating them. The length of the CDR3 is 15 residues. Per the germline V gene, CDR1 is SGHRS and CDR2 is YFSETQ. CDR3 protein: CASSLYTGGGETQYF. CDR3 bases: TGCGCCAGCAGCTTGTACACAGGGGGGGGAGAGACCCAGTACTTC.

This clone appeared a few times. The chain recombines TRBV7-2 with TRBJ1-1; D gene unclear. Germline-derived CDR1 and CDR2 are SGHTA and FQGNSA. This CDR3 spans 13 amino acids. V lost 4 bases and J 4 bases, leaving 10 bases between the germline ends. Here the CDR3 reads CASSSRGATEAFF. The CDR3 DNA reads as TGTGCCAGCAGCTCGCGGGGAGCCACTGAAGCTTTCTTT.

The chain links TRBV30 to TRBJ1-1, with 12 bases identical to TRBD1. Germline loops: CDR1 GTSNPN, CDR2 SVGIG (reference sequence). The CDR3 length is 16 residues. V gave up 3 bases and J gave up 5 bases; unmatched junction bases: 10. The CDR3 bases are TGTGCCTGGAGAATCGGGGGGACAGGGGGCAATACTGAAGCTTTCTTT. Protein: CAWRIGGTGGNTEAFF.

The chain links TRBV19 to TRBJ1-5; TRBD1 might be the D (5 bases). The CDR3 is 16 amino acids. From germline, CDR1 is LNHDA and CDR2 SQIVND (reference sequence). V was trimmed by 2 bases and J by 0 bases, leaving 11 bases between them. CDR3 nucleotide sequence: TGTGCCAGTAGTATACGGGGGGAACTTAGCAATCAGCCCCAGCATTTT. As protein: CASSIRGELSNQPQHF.

This clone was recorded once. CDR3 sequence: CASSSPPGLALNTGELFF. CDR3 nucleotide sequence: TGTGCCAGCAGCTCTCCCCCGGGACTAGCGTTGAACACCGGGGAGCTGTTTTTT. The V and J genes are TRBV11-2 and TRBJ2-2, with 10 nucleotides matching TRBD2. CDR1 and CDR2 (germline): SGHAT, FQNNGV. CDR3 size: 18 residues. V shed 4 bases, J shed 1 base, and the junction held 9 bases outside the gene matches.

This clone has more than one count but fewer than ten. The chain has TRBV7-2 and TRBJ2-3; TRBD2 matches at 7 bases. The CDR3 is 16 amino acids. Germline V gene sequence: CDR1 SGHTA, CDR2 FQGNSA. V was clipped by 5 bases and J by 2 bases; unmatched bases: 10. The CDR3 nucleotides read TGTGCCAGCAGCCCGGGACGAGCGGGGCCCACAGATACGCAGTATTTT. Its translation is CASSPGRAGPTDTQYF.

The chain links TRBV30 to TRBJ1-5, with 7 nucleotides matching TRBD1. This CDR3 region has 14 residues. The V and J ends lost 2 bases and 11 bases, in that order; junction bases with no gene match: 12. Germline lookup yields CDR1 GTSNPN and CDR2 SVGIG (reference sequence). CDR3 in DNA: TGTGCCTGGAGTCGGGACAGTGGCCTAGGGACCCAGCATTTT. Residues: CAWSRDSGLGTQHF.

J is TRBJ1-1 and V is TRBV28; 8 bases are a match to TRBD1. CDR1 and CDR2 (germline): MDHEN, SYDVKM. The CDR3 is 15 residues long. Trimming cost V 5 bases and J 3 bases; bases outside gene matches: 8. CDR3 in amino acids: CASSILDREDTEAFF. The CDR3, as DNA: TGTGCCAGCAGTATCTTGGACAGGGAAGACACTGAAGCTTTCTTT.

The chain links TRBV6-1 to TRBJ1-5, with D hard to call. Germline V gene lookup returns CDR1 MNHNS and CDR2 SASEGT. This CDR3 spans 13 amino acids. Trimming stripped 7 bases from V and 1 base from J, with 8 bases between. The DNA of the CDR3 is TGTGCCAGCAATACCAGGAGCAATCAGCCCCAGCATTTT. This sequence encodes CASNTRSNQPQHF.

V gene TRBV11-2 combines with J gene TRBJ2-3; D unclear. With 1 base removed from V and 2 bases from J, the gap between germline ends came to 7 bases. CDR3 size: 14 residues. The germline V gene encodes CDR1 SGHAT and CDR2 FQNNGV. The CDR3 here is CASSLVHSTDTQYF. The CDR3 DNA follows: TGTGCCAGCAGCTTAGTACATTCCACAGATACGCAGTATTTT. The full variable domain, rest sourced from reference TRBV11-2 and TRBJ2-3, is EAGVAQSPRYKIIEKRQSVAFWCNPISGHATLYWYQQILGQGPKLLIQFQNNGVVDDSQLPKDRFSAERLKGVDSTLKIQPAKLEDSAVYLCASSLVHSTDTQYFGPGTRLTVL.

The J gene is TRBJ2-7, the V gene TRBV28; TRBD1 might be the D (6 bases). This CDR3 comprises 14 residues. V was shortened by 2 bases and J by 0 bases, with 8 bases between the two germline ends. Germline V gives CDR1 MDHEN, CDR2 SYDVKM. The CDR3 DNA is TGTGCCAGCAGTTTACAGGGGAGCTCCTACGAGCAGTACTTC. Translating it yields CASSLQGSSYEQYF. The entire variable domain, with the rest obtained from reference TRBV28 and TRBJ2-7, is as follows: DVKVTQSSRYLVKRTGEKVFLECVQDMDHENMFWYRQDPGLGLRLIYFSYDVKMKEKGDIPEGYSVSREKKERFSLILESASTNQTSMYLCASSLQGSSYEQYFGPGTRLTVT.

V and J are TRBV15 and TRBJ2-7, with 9 positions matching TRBD1. Germline V CDR1 and CDR2: LNHNV, YYDKDF (reference sequence). V lost 0 bases and J lost 4; bases outside the gene matches: 7. This CDR3 contains 16 residues. CDR3 in DNA: TGTGCCACCAGCAGAGATGCTGGGACAGGGTCTTACGAGCAGTACTTC. This sequence encodes CATSRDAGTGSYEQYF.

This rearrangement joins TRBV7-3 to TRBJ2-3; 7 nucleotides align to TRBD2. The trim removed 5 bases at V and 3 bases at J, leaving 8 bases unmatched. Germline V gene sequence: CDR1 SGHTA, CDR2 FQGTGA. This CDR3 is 15 amino acids long. CDR3 protein: CASSPSGIETDTQYF. CDR3 nucleotide sequence: TGTGCCAGCAGCCCAAGCGGGATCGAGACAGATACGCAGTATTTT.

The chain uses TRBV2 and TRBJ2-6; 8 nucleotides match TRBD2. The CDR3 is 17 amino acids. CDR1 is SNHLY, CDR2 FYNNEI, per germline. V was pared by 6 bases and J by 0 bases, with 7 bases of the junction left unmatched. CDR3 amino acids: CASSRTSPSSGANVLTF. As DNA, the CDR3 is TGTGCCAGCAGCAGGACTAGCCCTAGCTCTGGGGCCAACGTCCTGACTTTC.

The V gene is TRBV28, the J gene TRBJ2-2, with 9 bases identical to TRBD1. Germline V gene data show CDR1 as MDHEN and CDR2 as SYDVKM. Trimming at V came to 6 bases and at J to 6 bases, leaving 8 bases not matched to a gene. The CDR3 loop spans 15 amino acids. The CDR3 loop reads CASSRQGVVSGELFF. For the CDR3, the DNA is TGTGCCAGCAGCAGACAGGGGGTAGTTTCCGGGGAGCTGTTTTTT.